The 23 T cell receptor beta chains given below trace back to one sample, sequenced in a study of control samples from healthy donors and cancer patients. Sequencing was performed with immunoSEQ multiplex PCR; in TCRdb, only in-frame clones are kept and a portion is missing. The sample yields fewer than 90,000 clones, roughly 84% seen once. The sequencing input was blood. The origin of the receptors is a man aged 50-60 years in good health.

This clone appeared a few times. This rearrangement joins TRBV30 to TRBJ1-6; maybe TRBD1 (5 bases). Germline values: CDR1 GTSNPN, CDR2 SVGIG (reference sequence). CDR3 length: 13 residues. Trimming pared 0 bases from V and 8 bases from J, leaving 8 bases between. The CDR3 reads CAWSVGAHSPLHF. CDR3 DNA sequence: TGTGCCTGGAGTGTAGGGGCCCATTCACCCCTCCACTTT.

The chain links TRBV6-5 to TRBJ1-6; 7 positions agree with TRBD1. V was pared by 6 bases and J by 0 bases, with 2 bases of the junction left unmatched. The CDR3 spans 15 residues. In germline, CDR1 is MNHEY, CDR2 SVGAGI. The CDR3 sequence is CASRAGGSYNSPLHF. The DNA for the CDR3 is TGTGCCAGCAGAGCAGGGGGCTCCTATAATTCACCCCTCCACTTT.

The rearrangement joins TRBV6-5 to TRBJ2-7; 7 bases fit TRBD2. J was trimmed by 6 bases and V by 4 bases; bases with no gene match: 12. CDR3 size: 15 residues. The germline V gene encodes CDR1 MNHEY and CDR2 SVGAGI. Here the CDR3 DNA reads TGTGCCAGCAGTTCTTGGACTAGAGCCCATCTCGAGCAGTACTTC. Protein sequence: CASSSWTRAHLEQYF.

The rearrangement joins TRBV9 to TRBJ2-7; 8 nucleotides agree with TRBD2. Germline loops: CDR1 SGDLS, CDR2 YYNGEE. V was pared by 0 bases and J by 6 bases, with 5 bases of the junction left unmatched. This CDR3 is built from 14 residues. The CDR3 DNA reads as TGTGCCAGCAGCGTAGCGGGGGGGCCTTTCGAGCAGTACTTC. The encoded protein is CASSVAGGPFEQYF.

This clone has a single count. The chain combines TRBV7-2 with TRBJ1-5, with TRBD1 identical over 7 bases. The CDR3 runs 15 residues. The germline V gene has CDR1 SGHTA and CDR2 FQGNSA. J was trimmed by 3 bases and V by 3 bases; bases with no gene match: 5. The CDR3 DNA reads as TGTGCCAGCAGCTTGGACGGACAGGACAATCAGCCCCAGCATTTT. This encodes CASSLDGQDNQPQHF.

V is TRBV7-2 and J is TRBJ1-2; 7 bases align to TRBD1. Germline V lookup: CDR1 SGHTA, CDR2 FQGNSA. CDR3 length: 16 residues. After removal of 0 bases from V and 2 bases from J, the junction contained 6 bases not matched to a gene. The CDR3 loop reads CASSLAGGRGNYGYTF. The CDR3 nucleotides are TGTGCCAGCAGCTTAGCAGGGGGCCGCGGGAACTATGGCTACACCTTC.

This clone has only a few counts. For the CDR3, the DNA is TGTGCCAGCAGCGTATACCTAGCGGGGACTAACAATGAGCAGTTCTTC. Amino acids: CASSVYLAGTNNEQFF. The J gene is TRBJ2-1, the V gene TRBV9; 9 bases are a match to TRBD2. Per the germline V gene, CDR1 is SGDLS and CDR2 is YYNGEE. The CDR3 spans 16 residues. V lost 1 base and J lost 5; bases outside the gene matches: 7.

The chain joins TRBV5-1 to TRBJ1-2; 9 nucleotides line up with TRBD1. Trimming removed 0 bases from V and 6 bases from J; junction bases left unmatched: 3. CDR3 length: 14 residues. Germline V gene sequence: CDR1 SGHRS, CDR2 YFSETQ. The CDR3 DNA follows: TGCGCCAGCAGCTTGGCCAGGGACAGGGATGGCTACACCTTC. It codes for CASSLARDRDGYTF.

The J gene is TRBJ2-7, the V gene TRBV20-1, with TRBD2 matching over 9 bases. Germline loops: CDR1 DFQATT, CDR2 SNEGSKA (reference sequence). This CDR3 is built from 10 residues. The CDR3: CRRGGWEQYF. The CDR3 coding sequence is TGCAGGCGGGGGGGCTGGGAGCAGTACTTC.

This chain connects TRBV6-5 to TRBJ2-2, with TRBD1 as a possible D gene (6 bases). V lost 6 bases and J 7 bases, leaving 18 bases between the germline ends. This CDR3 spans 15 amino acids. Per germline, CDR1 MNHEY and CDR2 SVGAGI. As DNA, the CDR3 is TGTGCCAGCAGGTCCTCCGGGACCAGGGGCGGGGAGCTGTTTTTT. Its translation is CASRSSGTRGGELFF.

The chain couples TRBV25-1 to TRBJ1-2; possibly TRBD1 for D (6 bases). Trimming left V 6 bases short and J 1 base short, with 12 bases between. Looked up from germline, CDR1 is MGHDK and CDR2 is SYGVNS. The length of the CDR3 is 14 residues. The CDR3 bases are TGTGCCAGCAGAGGGGGGGACCATAACTATGGCTACACCTTC. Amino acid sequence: CASRGGDHNYGYTF.

This CDR3 reads CASSPQREGLRKETQYF. CDR3 nucleotide sequence: TGTGCCAGCTCGCCTCAGCGGGAGGGCCTAAGAAAAGAGACCCAGTACTTC. The V and J genes are TRBV18 and TRBJ2-5; 10 nucleotides align to TRBD2. The CDR3 has 17 residues. After removal of 6 bases from V and 3 bases from J, the junction contained 13 bases not matched to a gene. Per germline, CDR1 KGHSH and CDR2 LQKENI.

CDR3 sequence: CASSQAKGTDTQYF. CDR3 nucleotide sequence: TGCGCCAGCAGCCAAGCCAAGGGCACAGATACGCAGTATTTT. The chain joins TRBV4-1 to TRBJ2-3; unclear D gene. The germline V gene encodes CDR1 MGHRA and CDR2 YSYEKL. This CDR3 comprises 14 residues. The V end lost 1 base, the J end lost 1 base, and 6 bases lay between the germline ends.

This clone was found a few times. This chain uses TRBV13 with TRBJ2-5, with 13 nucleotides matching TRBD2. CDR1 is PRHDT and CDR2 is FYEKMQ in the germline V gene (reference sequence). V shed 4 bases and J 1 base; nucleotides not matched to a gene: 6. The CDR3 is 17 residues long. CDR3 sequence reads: CASSSRTSGGLQETQYF. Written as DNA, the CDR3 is TGTGCCAGCAGCTCCCGGACTAGCGGGGGTCTCCAAGAGACCCAGTACTTC.

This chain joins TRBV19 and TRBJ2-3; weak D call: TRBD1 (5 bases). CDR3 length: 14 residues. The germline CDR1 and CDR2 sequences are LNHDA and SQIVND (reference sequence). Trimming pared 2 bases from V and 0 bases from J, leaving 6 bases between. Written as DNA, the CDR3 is TGTGCCAGTAGTATAAGGGGCAGCACAGATACGCAGTATTTT. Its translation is CASSIRGSTDTQYF. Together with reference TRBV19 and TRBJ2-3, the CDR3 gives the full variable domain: DGGITQSPKYLFRKEGQNVTLSCEQNLNHDAMYWYRQDPGQGLRLIYYSQIVNDFQKGDIAEGYSVSREKKESFPLTVTSAQKNPTAFYLCASSIRGSTDTQYFGPGTRLTVL.

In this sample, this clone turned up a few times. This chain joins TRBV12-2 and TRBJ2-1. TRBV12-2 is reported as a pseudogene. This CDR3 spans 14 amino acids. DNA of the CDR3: TGTGCAAGTCGGTGGGTGGGTCGGGCCCATGAGCAGTTCTTC. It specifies CASRWVGRAHEQFF.

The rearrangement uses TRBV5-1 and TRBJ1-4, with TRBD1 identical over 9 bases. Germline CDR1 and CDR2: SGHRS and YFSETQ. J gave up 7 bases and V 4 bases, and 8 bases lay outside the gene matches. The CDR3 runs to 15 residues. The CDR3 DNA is TGCGCCAGCAGCCCCATGGGACAGGGATCTGAAAAACTGTTTTTT. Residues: CASSPMGQGSEKLFF.

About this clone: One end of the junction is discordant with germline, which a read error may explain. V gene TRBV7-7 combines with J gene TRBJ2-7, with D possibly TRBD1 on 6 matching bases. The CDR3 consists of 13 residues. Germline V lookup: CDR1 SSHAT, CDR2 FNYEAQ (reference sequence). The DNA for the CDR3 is TGTGCTAGCAGCTTCTCACAGGGCTACGAGCAGTACTTC. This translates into CASSFSQGYEQYF. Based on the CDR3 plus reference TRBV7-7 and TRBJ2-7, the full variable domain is GAGVSQSPRYKVTKRGQDVTLRCDPISSHATLYWYQQALGQGPEFLTYFNYEAQPDKSGLPSDRFSAERPEGSISTLTIQRTEQRDSAMYRCASSFSQGYEQYFGPGTRLTVT.

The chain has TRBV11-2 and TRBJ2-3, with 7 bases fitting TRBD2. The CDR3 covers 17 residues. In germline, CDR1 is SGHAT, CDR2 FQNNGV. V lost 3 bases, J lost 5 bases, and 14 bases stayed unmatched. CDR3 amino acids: CASSFIPAALAKDTQYF. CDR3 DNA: TGTGCCAGCAGCTTTATACCGGCGGCACTAGCGAAAGATACGCAGTATTTT.

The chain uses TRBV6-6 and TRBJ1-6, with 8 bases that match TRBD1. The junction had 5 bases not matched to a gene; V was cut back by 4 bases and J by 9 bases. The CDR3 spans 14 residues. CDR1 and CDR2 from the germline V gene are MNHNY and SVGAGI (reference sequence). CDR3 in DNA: TGTGCCAGCAGTTCGACAGGGGAGGGTTCACCCCTCCACTTT. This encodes CASSSTGEGSPLHF.

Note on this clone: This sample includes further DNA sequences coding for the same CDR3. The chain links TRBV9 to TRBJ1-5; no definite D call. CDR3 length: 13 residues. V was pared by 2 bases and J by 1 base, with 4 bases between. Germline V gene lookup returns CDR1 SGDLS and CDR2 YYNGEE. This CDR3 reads CASSVGSNQPQHF. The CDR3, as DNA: TGTGCCAGCAGCGTGGGGAGCAATCAGCCCCAGCATTTT. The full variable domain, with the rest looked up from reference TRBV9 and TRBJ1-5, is DSGVTQTPKHLITATGQRVTLRCSPRSGDLSVYWYQQSLDQGLQFLIQYYNGEERAKGNILERFSAQQFPDLHSELNLSSLELGDSALYFCASSVGSNQPQHFGDGTRLSIL.

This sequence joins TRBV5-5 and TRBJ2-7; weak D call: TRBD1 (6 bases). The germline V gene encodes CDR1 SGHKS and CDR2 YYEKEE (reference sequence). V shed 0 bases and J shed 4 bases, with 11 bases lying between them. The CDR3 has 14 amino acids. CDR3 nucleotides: TGTGCCAGCAGCTTGGGAACAGGGATTTACGAGCAGTACTTC. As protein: CASSLGTGIYEQYF.

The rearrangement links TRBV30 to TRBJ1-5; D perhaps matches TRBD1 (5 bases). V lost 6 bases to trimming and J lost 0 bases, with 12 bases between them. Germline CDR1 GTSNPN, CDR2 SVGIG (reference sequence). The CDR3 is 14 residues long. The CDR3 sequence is CACKTGYSNQPQHF. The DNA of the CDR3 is TGTGCCTGTAAAACAGGTTATAGCAATCAGCCCCAGCATTTT.